The sequence of this T cell receptor beta chain was determined in a study of shared clonotypes between healthy human individuals. At the level of the study: The cohort comprised a couple of women and a few men. Their ages spanned 18 to 49 years.

The CDR3 consists of 12 residues. V was clipped by 4 bases and J by 6 bases, with 7 bases between them. Germline assignment: CDR1 SGDLS and CDR2 YYNGEE. Several immunoSEQ plates held equal portions of the genomic DNA taken from each subset. Repertoires were generated with immunoSEQ multiplex PCR, while TCRdb's copy carries only in-frame clones and drops some. The data show 490,000 or so clones, over 60% seen once. Material: PBMCs. This clonotype was obtained from a middle-aged woman in good health. Some clones in this sample may be carry-over from other donors' samples. V and J are TRBV9 and TRBJ1-4; no firm D call. The CDR3 reads CASSRADEKLFF. CDR3 nucleotides: TGTGCCAGCAGCCGGGCGGATGAAAAACTGTTTTTT.